This T cell receptor beta chain originates from a study of blood T cell repertoires in COVID-19. The data were produced by immunoSEQ multiplex PCR, yet TCRdb's version contains in-frame clones alone and is incomplete. The sample comprises approximately 160,000 clones, around four fifths of which are singletons, and 11% rests with the top ten. This clone is a singleton in its sample. Germline trimming cut 0 bases from V and 2 bases from J; bases unmatched to any gene: 5. The germline CDR1 and CDR2 sequences are LNHDA and SQIVND (reference sequence). This CDR3 contains 16 residues. V is TRBV19 and J is TRBJ2-3; 7 positions match TRBD2. Sequences were obtained from peripheral blood. The TCR sequence derives from a human donor in a cohort sampled during active COVID-19. This CDR3 reads CASSIDLAGATDTQYF. The CDR3 DNA follows: TGTGCCAGTAGTATAGATTTGGCGGGAGCCACAGATACGCAGTATTTT.